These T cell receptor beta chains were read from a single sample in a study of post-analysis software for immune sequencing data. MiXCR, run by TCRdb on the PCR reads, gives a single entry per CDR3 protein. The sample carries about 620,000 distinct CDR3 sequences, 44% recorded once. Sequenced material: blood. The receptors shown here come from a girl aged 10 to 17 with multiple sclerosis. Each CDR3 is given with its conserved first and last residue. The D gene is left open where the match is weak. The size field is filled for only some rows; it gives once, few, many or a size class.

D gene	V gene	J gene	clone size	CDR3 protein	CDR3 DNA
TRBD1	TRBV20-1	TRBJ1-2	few	CSARTPDREDGGYTF	TGCAGTGCTAGGACGCCGGACAGGGAGGATGGAGGCTACACCTTC
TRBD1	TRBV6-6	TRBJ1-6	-	CASSTADRGLYSSPLHF	TGTGCCAGCAGTACTGCCGACAGGGGGCTATATAGTTCACCCCTCCACTTT
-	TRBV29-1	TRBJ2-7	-	CSARGTRAQYF	TGCAGTGCTCGGGGGACGCGGGCCCAGTACTTC
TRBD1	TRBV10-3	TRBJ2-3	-	CAISSTGVRNTDTQYF	TGTGCCATCAGTTCGACAGGGGTGCGCAACACAGATACGCAGTATTTT
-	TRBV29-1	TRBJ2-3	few	CSVVRDTQYF	TGCAGCGTTGTCAGAGATACGCAGTATTTT
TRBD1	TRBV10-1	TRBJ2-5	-	CASSDPRGQGNEQYF	TGCGCCAGCAGTGATCCAAGAGGACAGGGTAATGAGCAGTACTTC
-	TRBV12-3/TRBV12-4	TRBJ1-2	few	CASSPSPSLGVKSYGYTF	TGTGCCAGCAGTCCCTCCCCCAGTCTCGGGGTGAAAAGCTATGGCTACACCTTC
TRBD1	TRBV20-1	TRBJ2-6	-	CSAKGTGSSGANVLTF	TGCAGTGCTAAGGGGACAGGGAGCTCTGGGGCCAACGTCCTGACTTTC
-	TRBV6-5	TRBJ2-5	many	CASSYRTQETQYF	TGTGCCAGCAGTTATAGGACCCAAGAGACCCAGTACTTC
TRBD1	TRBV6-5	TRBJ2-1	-	CASSFPGTGNEQFF	TGTGCCAGCAGTTTCCCCGGGACAGGAAATGAGCAGTTCTTC
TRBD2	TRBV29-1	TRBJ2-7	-	CSVPGLAGGPHEQYF	TGCAGCGTACCTGGACTAGCGGGAGGGCCCCACGAGCAGTACTTC
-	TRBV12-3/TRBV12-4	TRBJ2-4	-	CASSPDRTDIQYF	TGTGCCAGCAGTCCCGACAGGACAGACATTCAGTACTTC
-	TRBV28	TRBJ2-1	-	CASRRQYREQFF	TGTGCCAGCAGGCGCCAGTACAGGGAACAGTTCTTC
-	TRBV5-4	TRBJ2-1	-	CASSRSGTWDEQFF	TGTGCCAGCAGCCGGTCAGGGACCTGGGACGAGCAGTTCTTC
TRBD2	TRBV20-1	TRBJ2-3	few	CSARGSGGSTDTQYF	TGCAGTGCTAGAGGCAGCGGGGGGAGCACAGATACGCAGTATTTT
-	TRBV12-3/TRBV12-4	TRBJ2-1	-	CASCCRSSYNEQFF	TGTGCCAGCTGTTGTCGGAGCTCCTACAATGAGCAGTTCTTC